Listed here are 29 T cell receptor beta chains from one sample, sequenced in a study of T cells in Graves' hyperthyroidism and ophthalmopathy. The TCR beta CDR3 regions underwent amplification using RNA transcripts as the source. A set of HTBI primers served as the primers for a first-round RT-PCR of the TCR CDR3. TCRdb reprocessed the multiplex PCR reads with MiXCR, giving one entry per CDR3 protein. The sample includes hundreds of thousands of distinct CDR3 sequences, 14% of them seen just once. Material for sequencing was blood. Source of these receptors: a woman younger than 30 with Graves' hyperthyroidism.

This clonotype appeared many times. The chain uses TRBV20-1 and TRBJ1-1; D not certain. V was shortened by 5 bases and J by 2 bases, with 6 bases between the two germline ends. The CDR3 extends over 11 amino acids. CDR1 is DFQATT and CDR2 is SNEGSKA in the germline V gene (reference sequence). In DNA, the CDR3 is TGCAGTGCTTACTCCAACACTGAAGCTTTCTTT. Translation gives CSAYSNTEAFF.

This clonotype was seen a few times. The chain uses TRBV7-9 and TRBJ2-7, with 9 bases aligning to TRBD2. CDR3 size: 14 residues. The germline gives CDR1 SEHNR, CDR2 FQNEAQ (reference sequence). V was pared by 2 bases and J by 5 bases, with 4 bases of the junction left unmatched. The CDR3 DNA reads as TGTGCCAGCAGCTTAAGCGGGGGGAAAAACGAGCAGTACTTC. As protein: CASSLSGGKNEQYF.

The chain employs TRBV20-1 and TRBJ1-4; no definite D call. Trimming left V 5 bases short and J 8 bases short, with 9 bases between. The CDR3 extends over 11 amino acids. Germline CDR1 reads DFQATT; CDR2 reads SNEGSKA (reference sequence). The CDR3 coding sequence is TGCAGTGCTCCGAGCGTGGAAAAACTGTTTTTT. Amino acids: CSAPSVEKLFF.

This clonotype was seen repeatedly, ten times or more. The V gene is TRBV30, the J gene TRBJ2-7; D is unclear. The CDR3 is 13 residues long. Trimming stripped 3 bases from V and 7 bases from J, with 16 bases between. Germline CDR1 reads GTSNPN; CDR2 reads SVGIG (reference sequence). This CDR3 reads CAWSSVVHSEQYF. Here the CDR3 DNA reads TGTGCCTGGAGCTCCGTGGTTCACTCGGAGCAGTACTTC.

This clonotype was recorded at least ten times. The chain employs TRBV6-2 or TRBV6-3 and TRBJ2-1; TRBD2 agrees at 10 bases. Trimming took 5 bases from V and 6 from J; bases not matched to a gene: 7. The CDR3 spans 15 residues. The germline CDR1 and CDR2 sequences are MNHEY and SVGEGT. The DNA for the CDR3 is TGTGCCAGCAGTACCCAGCGGGAGGGCCTCAATGAGCAGTTCTTC. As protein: CASSTQREGLNEQFF.

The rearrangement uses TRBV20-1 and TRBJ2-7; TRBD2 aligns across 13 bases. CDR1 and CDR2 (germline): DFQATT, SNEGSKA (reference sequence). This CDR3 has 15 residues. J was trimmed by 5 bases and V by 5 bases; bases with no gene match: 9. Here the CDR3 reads CSAEGTSGTGHEQYF. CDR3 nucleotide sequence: TGCAGTGCTGAAGGGACTAGCGGGACAGGCCACGAGCAGTACTTC.

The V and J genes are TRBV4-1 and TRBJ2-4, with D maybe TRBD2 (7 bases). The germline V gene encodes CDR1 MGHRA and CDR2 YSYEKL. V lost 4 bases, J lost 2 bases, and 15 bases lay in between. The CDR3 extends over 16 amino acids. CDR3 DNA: TGCGCCAGCAGCCTCCTAGGGGGGGGTTCCAAAAACATTCAGTACTTC. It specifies CASSLLGGGSKNIQYF.

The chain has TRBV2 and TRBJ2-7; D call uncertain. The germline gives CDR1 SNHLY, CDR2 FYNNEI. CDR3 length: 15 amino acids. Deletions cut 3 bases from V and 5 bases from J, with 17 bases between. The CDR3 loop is CASSDQRTVFNEQYF. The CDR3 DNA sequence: TGTGCCAGCAGTGATCAAAGGACCGTATTTAACGAGCAGTACTTC.

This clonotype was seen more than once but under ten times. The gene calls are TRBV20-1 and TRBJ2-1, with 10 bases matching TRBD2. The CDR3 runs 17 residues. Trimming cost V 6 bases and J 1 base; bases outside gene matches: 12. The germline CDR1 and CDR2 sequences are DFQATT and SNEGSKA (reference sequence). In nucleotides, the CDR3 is TGCAGTGCCCATAAAGCGGGAGGGGTAGAGTCCTACAATGAGCAGTTCTTC. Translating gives CSAHKAGGVESYNEQFF.

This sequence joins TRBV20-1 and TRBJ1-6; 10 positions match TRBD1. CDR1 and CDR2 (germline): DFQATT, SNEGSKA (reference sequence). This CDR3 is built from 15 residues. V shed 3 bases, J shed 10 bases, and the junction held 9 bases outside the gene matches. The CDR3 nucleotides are TGCAGTGCTAGGGGTCCGGGACAGGGGAGCTCACCCCTCCACTTT. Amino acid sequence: CSARGPGQGSSPLHF.

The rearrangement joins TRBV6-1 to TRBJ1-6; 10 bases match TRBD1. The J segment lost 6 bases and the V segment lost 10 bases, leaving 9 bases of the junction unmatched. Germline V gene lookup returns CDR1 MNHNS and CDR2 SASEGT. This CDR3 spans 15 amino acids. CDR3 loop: CANRLDRGLNSPLHF. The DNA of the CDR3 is TGTGCCAACAGGCTCGACAGGGGGCTTAATTCACCCCTCCACTTT.

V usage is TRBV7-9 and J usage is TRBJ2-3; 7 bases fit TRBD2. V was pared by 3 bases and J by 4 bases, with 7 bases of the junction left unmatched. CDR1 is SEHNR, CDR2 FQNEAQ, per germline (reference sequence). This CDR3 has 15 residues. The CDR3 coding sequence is TGTGCCAGCAGCTTTTGGGGGAGGGCCGCAGATACGCAGTATTTT. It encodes CASSFWGRAADTQYF.

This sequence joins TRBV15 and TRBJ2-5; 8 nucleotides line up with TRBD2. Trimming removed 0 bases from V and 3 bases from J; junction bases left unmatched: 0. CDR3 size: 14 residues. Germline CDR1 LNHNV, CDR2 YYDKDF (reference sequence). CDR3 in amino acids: CATSREAGEETQYF. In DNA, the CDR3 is TGTGCCACCAGCAGAGAAGCGGGAGAAGAGACCCAGTACTTC. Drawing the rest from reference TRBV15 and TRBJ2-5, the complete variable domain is DAMVIQNPRYQVTQFGKPVTLSCSQTLNHNVMYWYQQKSSQAPKLLFHYYDKDFNNEADTPDNFQSRRPNTSFCFLDIRSPGLGDTAMYLCATSREAGEETQYFGPGTRLLVL.

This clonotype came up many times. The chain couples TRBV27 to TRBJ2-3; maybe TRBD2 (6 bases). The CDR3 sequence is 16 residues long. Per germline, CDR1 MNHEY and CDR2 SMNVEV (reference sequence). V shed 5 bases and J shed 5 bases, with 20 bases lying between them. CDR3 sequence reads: CASSGTAWRALDTQYF. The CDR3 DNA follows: TGTGCCAGCAGTGGAACAGCGTGGAGGGCCTTAGATACGCAGTATTTT.

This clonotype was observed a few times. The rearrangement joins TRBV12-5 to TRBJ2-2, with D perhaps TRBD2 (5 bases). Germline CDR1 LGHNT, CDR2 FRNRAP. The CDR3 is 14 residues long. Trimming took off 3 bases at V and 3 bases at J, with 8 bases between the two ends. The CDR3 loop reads CASGLEGYTGELFF. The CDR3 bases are TGTGCTAGTGGTTTAGAGGGTTACACCGGGGAGCTGTTTTTT.

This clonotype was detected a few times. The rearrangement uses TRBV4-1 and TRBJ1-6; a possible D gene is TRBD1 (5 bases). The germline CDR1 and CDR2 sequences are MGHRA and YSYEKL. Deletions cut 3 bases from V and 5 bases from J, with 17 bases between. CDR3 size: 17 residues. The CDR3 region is CASSQLVGGLNNSPLHF. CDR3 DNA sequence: TGCGCCAGCAGCCAGCTAGTGGGGGGGTTGAATAATTCACCCCTCCACTTT.

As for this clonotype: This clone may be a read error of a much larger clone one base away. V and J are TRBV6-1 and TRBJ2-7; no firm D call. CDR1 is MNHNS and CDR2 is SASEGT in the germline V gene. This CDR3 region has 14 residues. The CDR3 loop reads CASSPPRSSHEQYF. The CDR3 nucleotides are TGTGCCAGCAGTCCTCCCAGGAGCTCCCACGAGCAGTACTTC.

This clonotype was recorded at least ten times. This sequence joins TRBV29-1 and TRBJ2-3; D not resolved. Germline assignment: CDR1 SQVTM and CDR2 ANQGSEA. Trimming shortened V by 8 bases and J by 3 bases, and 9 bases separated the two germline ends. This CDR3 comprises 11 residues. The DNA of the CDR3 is TGCAGCATGATGGGAACAGATACGCAGTATTTT. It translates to CSMMGTDTQYF.

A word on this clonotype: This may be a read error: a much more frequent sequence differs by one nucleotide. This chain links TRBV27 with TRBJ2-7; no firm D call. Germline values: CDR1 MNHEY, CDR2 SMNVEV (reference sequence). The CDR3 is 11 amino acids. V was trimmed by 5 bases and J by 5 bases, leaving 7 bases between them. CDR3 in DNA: TGTGCCAGCAGTCGTCCCAACGAGCAGTACTTC. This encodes CASSRPNEQYF.

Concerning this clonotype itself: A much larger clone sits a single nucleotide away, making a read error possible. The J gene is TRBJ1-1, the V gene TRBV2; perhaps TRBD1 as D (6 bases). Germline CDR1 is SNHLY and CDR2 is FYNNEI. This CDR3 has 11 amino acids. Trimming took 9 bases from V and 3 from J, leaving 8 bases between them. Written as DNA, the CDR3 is TGTGCCAGACACAGGGACACTGAAGCTTTCTTT. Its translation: CARHRDTEAFF.

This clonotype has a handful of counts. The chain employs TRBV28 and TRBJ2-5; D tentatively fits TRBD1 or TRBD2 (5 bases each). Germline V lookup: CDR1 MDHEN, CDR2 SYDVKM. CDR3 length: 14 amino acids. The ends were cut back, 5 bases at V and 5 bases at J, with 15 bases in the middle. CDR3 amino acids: CASSPRDLWETQYF. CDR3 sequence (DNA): TGTGCCAGCAGTCCCCGGGACCTATGGGAGACCCAGTACTTC. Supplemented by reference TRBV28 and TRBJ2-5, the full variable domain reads DVKVTQSSRYLVKRTGEKVFLECVQDMDHENMFWYRQDPGLGLRLIYFSYDVKMKEKGDIPEGYSVSREKKERFSLILESASTNQTSMYLCASSPRDLWETQYFGPGTRLLVL.

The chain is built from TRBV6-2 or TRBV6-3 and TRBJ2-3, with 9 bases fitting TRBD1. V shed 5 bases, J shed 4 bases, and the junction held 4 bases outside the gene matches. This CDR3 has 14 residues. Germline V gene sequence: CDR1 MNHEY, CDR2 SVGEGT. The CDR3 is CASSQDRGADTQYF. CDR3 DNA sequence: TGTGCCAGCAGTCAGGACAGGGGCGCAGATACGCAGTATTTT.

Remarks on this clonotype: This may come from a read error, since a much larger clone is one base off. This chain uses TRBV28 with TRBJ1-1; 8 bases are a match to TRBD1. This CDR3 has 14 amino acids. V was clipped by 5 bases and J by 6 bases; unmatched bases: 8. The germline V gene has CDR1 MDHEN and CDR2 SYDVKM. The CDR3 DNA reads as TGTGCCAGCAGTAATCTCAGGGGGCGGGCTGAAGCTTTCTTT. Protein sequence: CASSNLRGRAEAFF.

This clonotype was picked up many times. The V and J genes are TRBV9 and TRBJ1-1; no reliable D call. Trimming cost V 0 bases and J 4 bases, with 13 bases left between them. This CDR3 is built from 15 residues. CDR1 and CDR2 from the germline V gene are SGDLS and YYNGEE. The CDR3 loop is CASSVGGGSSTEAFF. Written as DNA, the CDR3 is TGTGCCAGCAGCGTAGGCGGAGGATCCAGCACTGAAGCTTTCTTT. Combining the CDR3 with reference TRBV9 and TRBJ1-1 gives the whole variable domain DSGVTQTPKHLITATGQRVTLRCSPRSGDLSVYWYQQSLDQGLQFLIQYYNGEERAKGNILERFSAQQFPDLHSELNLSSLELGDSALYFCASSVGGGSSTEAFFGQGTRLTVV.

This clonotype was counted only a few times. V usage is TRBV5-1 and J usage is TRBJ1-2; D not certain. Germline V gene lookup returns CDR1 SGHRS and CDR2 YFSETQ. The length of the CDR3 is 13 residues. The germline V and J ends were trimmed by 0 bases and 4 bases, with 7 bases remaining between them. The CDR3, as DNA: TGCGCCAGCAGCTTGGGCCCCCTCTATGGCTACACCTTC. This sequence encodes CASSLGPLYGYTF.

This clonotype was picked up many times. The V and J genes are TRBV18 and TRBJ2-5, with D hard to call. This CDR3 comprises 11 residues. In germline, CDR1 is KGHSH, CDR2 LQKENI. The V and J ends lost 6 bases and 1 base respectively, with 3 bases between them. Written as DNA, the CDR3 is TGTGCCAGCTCTACCCAAGAGACCCAGTACTTC. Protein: CASSTQETQYF. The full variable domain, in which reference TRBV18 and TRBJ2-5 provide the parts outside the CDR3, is NAGVMQNPRHLVRRRGQEARLRCSPMKGHSHVYWYRQLPEEGLKFMVYLQKENIIDESGMPKERFSAEFPKEGPSILRIQQVVRGDSAAYFCASSTQETQYFGPGTRLLVL.

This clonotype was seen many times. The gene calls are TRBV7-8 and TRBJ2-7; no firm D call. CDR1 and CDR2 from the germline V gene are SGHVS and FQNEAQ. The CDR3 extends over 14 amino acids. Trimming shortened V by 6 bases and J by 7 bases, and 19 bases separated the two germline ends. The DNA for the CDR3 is TGTGCCAGCAGTCTTAAGCGCCTCCCGGAGGAGCAGTACTTC. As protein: CASSLKRLPEEQYF.

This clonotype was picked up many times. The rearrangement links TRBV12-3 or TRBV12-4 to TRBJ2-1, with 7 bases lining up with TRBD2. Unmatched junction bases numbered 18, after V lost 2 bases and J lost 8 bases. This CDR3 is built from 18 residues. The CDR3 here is CASSLPGWGRASGDEQFF. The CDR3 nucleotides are TGTGCCAGCAGTTTACCGGGGTGGGGCCGGGCTAGCGGCGATGAGCAGTTCTTC.

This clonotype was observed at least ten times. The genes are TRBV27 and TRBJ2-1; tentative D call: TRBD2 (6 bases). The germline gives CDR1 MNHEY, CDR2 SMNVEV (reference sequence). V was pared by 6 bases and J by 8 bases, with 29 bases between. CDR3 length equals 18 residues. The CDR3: CASSFSPGGFGLYDEQFF. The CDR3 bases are TGTGCCAGCAGCTTTAGCCCCGGGGGTTTTGGATTGTACGATGAGCAGTTCTTC.